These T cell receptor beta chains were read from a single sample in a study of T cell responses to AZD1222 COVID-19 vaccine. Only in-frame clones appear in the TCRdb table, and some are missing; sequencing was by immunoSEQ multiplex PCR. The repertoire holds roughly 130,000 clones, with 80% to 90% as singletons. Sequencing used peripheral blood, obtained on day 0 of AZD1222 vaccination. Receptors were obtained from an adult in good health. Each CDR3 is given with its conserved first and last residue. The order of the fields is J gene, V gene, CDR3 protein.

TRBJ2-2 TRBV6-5 CASSRGDTGELFF
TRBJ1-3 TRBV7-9 CASSRQGVLHSGNTIYF
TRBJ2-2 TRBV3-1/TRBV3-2 CASSRGNTGELFF
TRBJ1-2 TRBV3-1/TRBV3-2 CASSQVVGGVSSHF
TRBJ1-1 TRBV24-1 CATSDDRNTEAFF
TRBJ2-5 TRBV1 CTSSQVSGGAAAETQYF
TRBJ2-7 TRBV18 CASSQGQTNEQYF
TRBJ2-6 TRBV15 CATSRDYLLSGANVLTF
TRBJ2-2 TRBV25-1 CASRSNKAGTYNTGELFF
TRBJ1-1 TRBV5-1 CASSSGSYTEAFF
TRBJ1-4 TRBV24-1 CATSDPTQTDRGFEKLFF
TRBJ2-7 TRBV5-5 CASSLTGDAEQYF